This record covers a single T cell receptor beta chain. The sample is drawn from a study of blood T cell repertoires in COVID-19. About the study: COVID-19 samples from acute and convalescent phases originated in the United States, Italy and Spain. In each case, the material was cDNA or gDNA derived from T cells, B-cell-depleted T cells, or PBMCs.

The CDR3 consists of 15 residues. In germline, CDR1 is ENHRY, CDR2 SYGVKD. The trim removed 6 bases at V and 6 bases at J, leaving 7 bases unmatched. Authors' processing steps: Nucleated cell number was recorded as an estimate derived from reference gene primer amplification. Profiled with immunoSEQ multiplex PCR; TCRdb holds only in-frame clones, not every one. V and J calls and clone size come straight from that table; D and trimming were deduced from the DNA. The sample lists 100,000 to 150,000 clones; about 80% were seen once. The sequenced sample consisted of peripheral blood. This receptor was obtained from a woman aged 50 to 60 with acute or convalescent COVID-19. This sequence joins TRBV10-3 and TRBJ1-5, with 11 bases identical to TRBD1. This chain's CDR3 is CAISVGQGAGQPQHF. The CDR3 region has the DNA TGTGCCATCAGCGTCGGACAGGGGGCCGGTCAGCCCCAGCATTTT.